This T cell receptor (beta chain) was documented in a study of CD8+ T cells in alopecia areata (dated by TCRdb to about 2018). Regarding the study in general: In both human patients and the C3H/HeJ mouse model, the study applied high-throughput TCRbeta sequencing to look at T cell clonal expansion in alopecia areata. On the human side, TCRbeta sequencing was run on scalp tissue and on sorted CD4+ and CD8+ peripheral blood T cells from healthy controls and from alopecia areata patients with either patchy or totalis/universalis disease. Scalp clonality was compared among normal scalp (n=4), patchy alopecia areata scalp (n=8), and alopecia totalis/universalis scalp (n=8). RNA was extracted with the PAXgene miRNA kit for fixed scalp, the miRNeasy kit for PBMCs, and the RNeasy kit for mouse skin. immunoSEQ multiplex PCR using 35 Vbeta forward primers and 13 Jbeta reverse primers was used to amplify TCRbeta CDR3 regions. The investigation overall reported the following: Compared with normal scalp, lesional scalp had higher clonality and more expanded CD8+ clones, particularly in alopecia totalis/universalis, a pattern that suggests antigenic drive. Resident alphabeta T cells in normal human skin are also sequenced, complicating scalp TCR repertoire analysis, unlike mouse skin dominated by gammadelta T cells. Shared TCR sequences between patients were less evident than in mice, which may be partly attributable to HLA diversity in the patient population.

PBMCs were isolated by density centrifugation and stained for CD3, CD4 and CD8, and CD4+ and CD8+ T cells were sorted on a FACSAria. Unaffected controls provided scalp biopsies and blood samples. This clone was seen more than once but under ten times. Which antigen it targets is not known. No base quality values were provided; no much bigger clone lies one nucleotide off. The library was produced with the immunoSEQ multiplex PCR assay. To provide template for TCR sequencing, every sample had RNA extracted and reverse transcribed into cDNA. SuperScript III was used to make first-strand cDNA, primed with a 2:1 mix of oligo-dT and random hexamers. Amplification bias was assessed with a synthetic immune receptor repertoire, and residual bias was removed computationally. The published analysis was carried out like this. Raw reads were preprocessed for error removal, and CDR3 was defined according to IMGT conventions as running from the conserved cysteine to phenylalanine. Clonality was computed by normalizing Shannon entropy by log2 of the number of productive unique TCRs and subtracting the result from 1. Scalp TCRbeta sequences were cross-referenced with sorted blood CD4 and CD8 repertoires so that the CD4 or CD8 identity of scalp clones could be inferred. TCRdb re-hosts the immuneACCESS table, in-frame sequences only. Its copies lack some clones; in the studies checked, an unresolved V gene accounts for under half of them, and the cause for the rest is not known. V, J and clone size derive from that table, while D and trimming were established from the DNA sequence. The sample data list roughly 140,000 clones, and roughly 58% of these were observed just once. Just over 35% of the sample is held by the ten biggest clonotypes.

This clonotype was sampled from a human donor in good health. The sequenced material came from CD8+ T cells sorted from blood.

The base sequence is TGTGCCAGCAGTTTATCCCTAGCGGGAGGAAGGAAGACCCAGTACTTC. Its protein product is CASSLSLAGGRKTQYF. The rearrangement joined TRBV28 to TRBJ2-5, and TRBD2 aligns with 11 junction nucleotides. The germline V gene specifies MDHEN as CDR1 and SYDVKM as CDR2. The CDR3 measures 16 amino acids from cysteine to phenylalanine. The entry retains the CDR3 DNA only, 48 bases that are in frame from base 1. The V end gives up 1 base and the J end 6 bases, leaving 7 bases in the junction not matched to a gene. With the portions outside the CDR3 filled from the reference TRBV28 and TRBJ2-5 genes, the complete variable region becomes DVKVTQSSRYLVKRTGEKVFLECVQDMDHENMFWYRQDPGLGLRLIYFSYDVKMKEKGDIPEGYSVSREKKERFSLILESASTNQTSMYLCASSLSLAGGRKTQYFGPGTRLLVL.